This TCR beta chain stems from a study of blood T cells in healthy people across ages. Primed by a sample-barcoded 5' primer and a J-beta primer mix, a second PCR proceeded for about 7 to 12 cycles. Each cDNA molecule received a tag from a template-switch adaptor that had 12 random nucleotides. Each CDR3 protein is one row after TCRdb ran MiXCR on the 5' RACE reads. The sample lists roughly 800,000 distinct CDR3 sequences; about three fifths were seen once. Findings of the study overall: Getting older went along with TCR beta diversity per million T cells dropping roughly linearly. Compared with aged donors, long-lived donors showed fewer expanded clones, suggesting selection.

About this clonotype itself: Its specificity is not known.

CDR1 is SGDLS and CDR2 is YYNGEE in the germline V gene. The V and J ends lost 0 bases and 4 bases respectively, with 9 bases between them. The CDR3 totals 14 residues. This sequence originates from a man aged 25-45 years in good health. This chain uses TRBV9 with TRBJ2-3; D is uncertain. Source material: blood. The CDR3 DNA sequence: TGTGCCAGCAGCGTAGAAGGCAACTCAGATACGCAGTATTTT. This codes for CASSVEGNSDTQYF.